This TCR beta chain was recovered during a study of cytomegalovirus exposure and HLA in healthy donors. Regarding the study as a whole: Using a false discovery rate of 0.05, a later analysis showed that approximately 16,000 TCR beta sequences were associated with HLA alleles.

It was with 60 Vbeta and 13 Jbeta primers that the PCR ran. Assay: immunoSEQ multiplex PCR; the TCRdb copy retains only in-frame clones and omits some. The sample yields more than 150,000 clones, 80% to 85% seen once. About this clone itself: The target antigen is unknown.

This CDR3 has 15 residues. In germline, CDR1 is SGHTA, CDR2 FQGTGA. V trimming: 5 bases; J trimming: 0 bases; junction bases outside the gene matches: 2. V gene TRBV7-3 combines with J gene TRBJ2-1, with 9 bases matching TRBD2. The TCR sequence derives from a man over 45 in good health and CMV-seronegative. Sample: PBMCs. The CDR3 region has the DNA TGTGCCAGCAGCCCGGGACTAGCCTCCTACAATGAGCAGTTCTTC. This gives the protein CASSPGLASYNEQFF.